This T cell receptor beta chain derives from a study of post-analysis software for immune sequencing data. Study results and limitations: Patients used five TRBV segments, including TRBV5-6, TRBV5-1 and TRBV20-1, more often than controls. There was significantly lower normalized Chao1 diversity in multiple sclerosis patients than in controls.

Included in the TCR beta cDNA libraries were unique molecular identifiers. One entry per CDR3 protein, called by TCRdb with MiXCR from the PCR reads. The sample consists of around 440,000 distinct CDR3 sequences, roughly 45% of them appearing once. Concerning this clonotype: Its antigen is unknown.

The germline V and J ends were trimmed by 0 bases and 7 bases, with 13 bases remaining between them. In germline, CDR1 is LNHNV, CDR2 YYDKDF (reference sequence). The CDR3 spans 15 residues. The gene calls are TRBV15 and TRBJ2-1; TRBD1 is a possible D gene (6 bases). Sequencing was performed on blood. This receptor was obtained from a girl between 5 and 17 years old with multiple sclerosis. CDR3 nucleotides: TGTGCCACCAGCAGAGATAGAGGACAGTCGAATGAGCAGTTCTTC. It specifies CATSRDRGQSNEQFF.